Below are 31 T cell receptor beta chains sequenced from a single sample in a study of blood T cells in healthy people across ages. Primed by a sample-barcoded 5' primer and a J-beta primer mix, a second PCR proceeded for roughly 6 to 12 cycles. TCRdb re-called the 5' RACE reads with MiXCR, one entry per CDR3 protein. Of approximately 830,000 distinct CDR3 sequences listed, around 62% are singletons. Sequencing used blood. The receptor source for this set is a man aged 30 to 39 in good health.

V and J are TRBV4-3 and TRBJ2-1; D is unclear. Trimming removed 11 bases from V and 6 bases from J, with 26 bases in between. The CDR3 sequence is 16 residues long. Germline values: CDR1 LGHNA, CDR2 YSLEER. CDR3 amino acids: CACSYSSQVLGNEQFF. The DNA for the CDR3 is TGCGCCTGCTCCTACAGCAGCCAGGTACTGGGCAATGAGCAGTTCTTC.

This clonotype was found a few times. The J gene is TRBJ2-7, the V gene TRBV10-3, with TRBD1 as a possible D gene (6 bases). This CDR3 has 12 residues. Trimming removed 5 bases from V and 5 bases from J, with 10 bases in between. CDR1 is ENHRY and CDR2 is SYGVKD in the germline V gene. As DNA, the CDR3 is TGTGCCATCAGTAGGAAGGGGGACGAGCAGTACTTC. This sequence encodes CAISRKGDEQYF.

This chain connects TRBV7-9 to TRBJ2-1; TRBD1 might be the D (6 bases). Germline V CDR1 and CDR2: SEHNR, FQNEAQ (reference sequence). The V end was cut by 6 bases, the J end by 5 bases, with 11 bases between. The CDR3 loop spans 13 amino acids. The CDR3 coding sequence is TGTGCCAGCAGGGCAGGGGCGAACAATGAGCAGTTCTTC. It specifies CASRAGANNEQFF.

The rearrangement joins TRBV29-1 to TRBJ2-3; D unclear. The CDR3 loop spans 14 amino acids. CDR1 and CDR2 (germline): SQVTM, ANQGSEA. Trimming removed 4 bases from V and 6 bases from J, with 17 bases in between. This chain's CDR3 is CSVAPRRATDTQYF. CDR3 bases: TGCAGCGTTGCACCTAGACGTGCTACCGATACGCAGTATTTT.

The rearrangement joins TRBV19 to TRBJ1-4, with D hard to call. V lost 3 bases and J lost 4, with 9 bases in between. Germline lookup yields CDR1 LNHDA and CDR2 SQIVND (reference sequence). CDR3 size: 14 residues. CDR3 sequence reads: CASSIFRSNEKLFF. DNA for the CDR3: TGTGCCAGTAGTATCTTCCGAAGTAATGAAAAACTGTTTTTT.

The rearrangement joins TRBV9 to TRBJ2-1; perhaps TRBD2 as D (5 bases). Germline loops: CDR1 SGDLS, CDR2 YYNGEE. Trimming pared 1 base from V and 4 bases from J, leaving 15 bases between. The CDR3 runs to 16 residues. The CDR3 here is CASSVRVEATYNEQFF. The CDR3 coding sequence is TGTGCCAGCAGCGTAAGGGTGGAGGCGACTTACAATGAGCAGTTCTTC.

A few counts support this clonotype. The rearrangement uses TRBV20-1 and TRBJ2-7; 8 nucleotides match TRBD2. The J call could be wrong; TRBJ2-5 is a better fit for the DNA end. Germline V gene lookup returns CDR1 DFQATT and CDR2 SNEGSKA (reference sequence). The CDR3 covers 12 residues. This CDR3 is CSAPPGGETQYF. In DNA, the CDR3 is TGCAGTGCTCCCCCGGGAGGGGAGACCCAGTACTTC.

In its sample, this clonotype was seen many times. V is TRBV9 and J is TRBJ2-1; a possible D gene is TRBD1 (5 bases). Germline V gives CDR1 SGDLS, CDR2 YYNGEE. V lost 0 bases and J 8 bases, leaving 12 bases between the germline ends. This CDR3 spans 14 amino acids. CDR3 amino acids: CASSVGIQGDEQFF. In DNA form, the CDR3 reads TGTGCCAGCAGCGTAGGGATTCAAGGGGATGAGCAGTTCTTC. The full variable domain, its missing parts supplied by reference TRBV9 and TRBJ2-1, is DSGVTQTPKHLITATGQRVTLRCSPRSGDLSVYWYQQSLDQGLQFLIQYYNGEERAKGNILERFSAQQFPDLHSELNLSSLELGDSALYFCASSVGIQGDEQFFGPGTRLTVL.

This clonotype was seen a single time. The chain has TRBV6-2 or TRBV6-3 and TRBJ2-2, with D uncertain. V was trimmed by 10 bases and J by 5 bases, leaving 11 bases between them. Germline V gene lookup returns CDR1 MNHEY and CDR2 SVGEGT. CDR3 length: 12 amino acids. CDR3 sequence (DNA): TGTGCCACCGAGACTGTGACCGGGGAGCTGTTTTTT. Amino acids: CATETVTGELFF.

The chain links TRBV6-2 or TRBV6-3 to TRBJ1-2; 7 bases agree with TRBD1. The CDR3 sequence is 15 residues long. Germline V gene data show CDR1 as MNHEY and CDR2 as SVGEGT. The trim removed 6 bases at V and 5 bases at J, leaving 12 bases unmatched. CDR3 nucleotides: TGTGCCAGCAGCTCTCTTCTCCGGACAGGTTATGGCTACACCTTC. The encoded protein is CASSSLLRTGYGYTF.

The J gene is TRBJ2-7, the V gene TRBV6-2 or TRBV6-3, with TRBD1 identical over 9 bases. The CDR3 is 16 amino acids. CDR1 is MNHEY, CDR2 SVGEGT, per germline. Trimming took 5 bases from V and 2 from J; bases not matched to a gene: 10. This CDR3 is CASSILGQGIPYEQYF. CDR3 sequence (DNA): TGTGCCAGCAGTATCCTTGGACAGGGGATCCCCTACGAGCAGTACTTC.

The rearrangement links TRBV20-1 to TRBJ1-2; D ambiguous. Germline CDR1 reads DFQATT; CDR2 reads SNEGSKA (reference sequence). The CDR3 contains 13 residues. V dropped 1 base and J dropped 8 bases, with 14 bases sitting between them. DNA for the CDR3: TGCAGTGCTAGAGGCAGTTATACCCACGGCTACACCTTC. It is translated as CSARGSYTHGYTF.

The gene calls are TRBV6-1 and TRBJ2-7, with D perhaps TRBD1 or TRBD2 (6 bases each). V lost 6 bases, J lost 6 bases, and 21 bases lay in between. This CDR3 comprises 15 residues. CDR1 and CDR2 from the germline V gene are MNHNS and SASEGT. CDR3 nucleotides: TGTGCCAGCAGCGGATGGACTATACAGGGTTCCGAGCAGTACTTC. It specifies CASSGWTIQGSEQYF.

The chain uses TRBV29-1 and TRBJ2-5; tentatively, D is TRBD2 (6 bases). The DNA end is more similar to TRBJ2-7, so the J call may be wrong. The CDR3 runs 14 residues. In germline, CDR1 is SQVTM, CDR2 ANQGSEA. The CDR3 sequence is CSVQRDSRWDEQYF. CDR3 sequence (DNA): TGCAGCGTGCAAAGGGACTCCCGTTGGGACGAGCAGTACTTC.

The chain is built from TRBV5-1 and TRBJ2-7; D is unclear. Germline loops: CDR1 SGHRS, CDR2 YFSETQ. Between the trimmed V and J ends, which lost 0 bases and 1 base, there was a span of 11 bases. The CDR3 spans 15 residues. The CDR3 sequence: CASSLDKGWSYEQYF. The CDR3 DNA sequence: TGCGCCAGCAGCTTGGATAAAGGCTGGTCCTACGAGCAGTACTTC.

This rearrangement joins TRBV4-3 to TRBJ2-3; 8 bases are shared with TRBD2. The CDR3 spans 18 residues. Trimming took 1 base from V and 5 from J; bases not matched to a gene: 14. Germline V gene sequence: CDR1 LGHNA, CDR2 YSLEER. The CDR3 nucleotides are TGCGCCAGCAGCCAAGTTCATCGGCGCGGGGGGCCCTTAGATACGCAGTATTTT. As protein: CASSQVHRRGGPLDTQYF.

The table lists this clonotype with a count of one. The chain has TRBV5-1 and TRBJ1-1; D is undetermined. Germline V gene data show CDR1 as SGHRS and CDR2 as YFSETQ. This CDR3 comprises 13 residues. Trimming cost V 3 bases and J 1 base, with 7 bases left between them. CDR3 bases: TGCGCCAGCAGCTCGGCGGGGAACACTGAAGCTTTCTTT. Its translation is CASSSAGNTEAFF.

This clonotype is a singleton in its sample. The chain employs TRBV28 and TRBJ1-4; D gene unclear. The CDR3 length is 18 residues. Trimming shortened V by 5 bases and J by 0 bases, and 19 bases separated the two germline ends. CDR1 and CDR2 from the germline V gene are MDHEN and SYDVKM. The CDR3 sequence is CASSPLGSEASTNEKLFF. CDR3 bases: TGTGCCAGCAGTCCTCTTGGTTCCGAAGCCTCAACTAATGAAAAACTGTTTTTT.

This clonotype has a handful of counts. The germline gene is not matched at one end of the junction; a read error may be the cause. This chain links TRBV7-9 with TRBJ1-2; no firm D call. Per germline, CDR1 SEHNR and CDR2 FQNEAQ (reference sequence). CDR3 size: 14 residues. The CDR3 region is CASSLVPAGYGYTF. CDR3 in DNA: TGTGCTAGCAGCTTAGTCCCAGCGGGCTATGGCTACACCTTC.

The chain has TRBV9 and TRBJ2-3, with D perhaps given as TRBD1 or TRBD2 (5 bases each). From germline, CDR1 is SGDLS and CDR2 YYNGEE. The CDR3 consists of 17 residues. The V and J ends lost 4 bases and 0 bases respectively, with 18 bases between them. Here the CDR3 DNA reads TGTGCCAGCAGCATTGGGGGTCCGGTTTCTAGCACAGATACGCAGTATTTT. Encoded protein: CASSIGGPVSSTDTQYF.

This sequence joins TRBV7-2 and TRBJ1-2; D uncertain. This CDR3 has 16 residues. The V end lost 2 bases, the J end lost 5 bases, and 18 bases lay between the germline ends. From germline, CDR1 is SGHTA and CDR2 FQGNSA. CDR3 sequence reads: CASSLNGGRVVYGYTF. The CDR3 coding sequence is TGTGCCAGCAGCTTAAACGGAGGGAGGGTAGTTTATGGCTACACCTTC.

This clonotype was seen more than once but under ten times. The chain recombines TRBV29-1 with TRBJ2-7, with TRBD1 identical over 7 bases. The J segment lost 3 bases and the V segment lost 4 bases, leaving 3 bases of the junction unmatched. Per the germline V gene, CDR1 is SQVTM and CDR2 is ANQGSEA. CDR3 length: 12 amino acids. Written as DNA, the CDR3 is TGCAGCGTTGCCCCAGGGGGCTACGAGCAGTACTTC. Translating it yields CSVAPGGYEQYF.

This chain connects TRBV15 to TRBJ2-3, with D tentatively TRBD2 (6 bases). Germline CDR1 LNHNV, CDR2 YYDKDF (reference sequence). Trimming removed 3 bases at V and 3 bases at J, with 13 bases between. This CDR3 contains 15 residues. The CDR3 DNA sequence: TGTGCCACCAGCAGTCCGGGACTCCATACAGATACGCAGTATTTT. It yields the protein CATSSPGLHTDTQYF.

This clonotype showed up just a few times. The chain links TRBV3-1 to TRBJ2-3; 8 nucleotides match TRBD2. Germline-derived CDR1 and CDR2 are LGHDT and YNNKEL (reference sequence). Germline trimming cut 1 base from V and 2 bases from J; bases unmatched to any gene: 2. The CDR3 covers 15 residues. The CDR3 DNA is TGTGCCAGCAGCCAAGCGGGGGGGCACACAGATACGCAGTATTTT. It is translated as CASSQAGGHTDTQYF.

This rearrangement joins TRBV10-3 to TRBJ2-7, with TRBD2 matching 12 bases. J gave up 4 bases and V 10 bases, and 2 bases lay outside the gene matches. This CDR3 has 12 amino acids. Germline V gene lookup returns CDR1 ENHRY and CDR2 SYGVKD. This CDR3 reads CATGTSGYEQYF. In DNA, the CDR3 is TGTGCCACCGGGACTAGCGGGTACGAGCAGTACTTC.

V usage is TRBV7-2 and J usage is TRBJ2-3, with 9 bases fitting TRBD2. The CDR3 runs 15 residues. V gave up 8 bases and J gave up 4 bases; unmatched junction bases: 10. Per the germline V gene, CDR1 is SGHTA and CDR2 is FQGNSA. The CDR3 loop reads CASLEGGLAADTQYF. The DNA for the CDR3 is TGTGCCAGCTTGGAGGGGGGACTAGCTGCAGATACGCAGTATTTT.

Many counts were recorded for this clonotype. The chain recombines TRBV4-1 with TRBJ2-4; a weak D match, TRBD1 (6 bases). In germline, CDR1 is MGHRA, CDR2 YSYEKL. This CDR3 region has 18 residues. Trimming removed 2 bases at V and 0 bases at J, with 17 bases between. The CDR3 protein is CASSQINRAMGAKNIQYF. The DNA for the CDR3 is TGCGCCAGCAGCCAAATTAACAGGGCAATGGGAGCCAAAAACATTCAGTACTTC.

The CDR3 bases are TGCGCCAGCAGGGAGAGGACAGGGTCCTATAATTCACCCCTCCACTTT. It specifies CASRERTGSYNSPLHF. The chain links TRBV4-1 to TRBJ1-6, with 8 positions matching TRBD1. Germline CDR1 and CDR2: MGHRA and YSYEKL. The length of the CDR3 is 16 residues. The V segment lost 6 bases and the J segment 1 base; nucleotides outside the gene matches: 5.

CDR3 coding DNA: TGTGCCAGCAGTCCCCATCGGACGTACTATAGCAATCAGCCCCAGCATTTT. Its translation is CASSPHRTYYSNQPQHF. The chain employs TRBV12-3 or TRBV12-4 and TRBJ1-5; no clear D gene. Trimming shortened V by 5 bases and J by 0 bases, and 17 bases separated the two germline ends. The CDR3 runs 17 residues.

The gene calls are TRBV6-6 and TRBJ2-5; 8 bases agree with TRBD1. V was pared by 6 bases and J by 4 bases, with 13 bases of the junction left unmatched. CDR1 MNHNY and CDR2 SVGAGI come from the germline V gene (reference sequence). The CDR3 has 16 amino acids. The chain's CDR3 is CASSKSYRGAGETQYF. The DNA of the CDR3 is TGTGCCAGCAGCAAATCCTACAGGGGGGCGGGAGAGACCCAGTACTTC.

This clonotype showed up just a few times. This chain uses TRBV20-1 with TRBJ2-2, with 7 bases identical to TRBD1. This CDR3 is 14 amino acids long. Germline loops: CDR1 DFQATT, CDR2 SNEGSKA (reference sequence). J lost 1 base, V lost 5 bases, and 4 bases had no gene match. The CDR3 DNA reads TGCAGTGCTTCCCGGACAGGGAACACCGGGGAGCTGTTTTTT. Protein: CSASRTGNTGELFF.